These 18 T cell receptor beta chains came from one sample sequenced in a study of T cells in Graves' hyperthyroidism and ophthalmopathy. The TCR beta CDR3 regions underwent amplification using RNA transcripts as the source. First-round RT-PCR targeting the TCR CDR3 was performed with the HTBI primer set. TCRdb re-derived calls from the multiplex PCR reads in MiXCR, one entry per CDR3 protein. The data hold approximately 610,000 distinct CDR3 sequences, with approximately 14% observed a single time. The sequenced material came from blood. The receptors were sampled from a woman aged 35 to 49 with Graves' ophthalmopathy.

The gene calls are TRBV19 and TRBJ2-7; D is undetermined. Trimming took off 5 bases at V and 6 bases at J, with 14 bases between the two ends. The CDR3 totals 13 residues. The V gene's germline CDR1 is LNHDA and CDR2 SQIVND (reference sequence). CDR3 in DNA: TGTGCCAGTAGTCCAAGAGCCGCCAGCGAGCAGTACTTC. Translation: CASSPRAASEQYF.

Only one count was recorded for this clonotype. CDR3 loop: CASSLVGKGNTEAFF. In DNA, the CDR3 is TGCGCCAGCAGCTTGGTGGGGAAGGGAAACACTGAAGCTTTCTTT. The V gene is TRBV5-1, the J gene TRBJ1-1; no clear D gene. This CDR3 contains 15 residues. Trimming shortened V by 0 bases and J by 2 bases, and 11 bases separated the two germline ends. CDR1 is SGHRS, CDR2 YFSETQ, per germline.

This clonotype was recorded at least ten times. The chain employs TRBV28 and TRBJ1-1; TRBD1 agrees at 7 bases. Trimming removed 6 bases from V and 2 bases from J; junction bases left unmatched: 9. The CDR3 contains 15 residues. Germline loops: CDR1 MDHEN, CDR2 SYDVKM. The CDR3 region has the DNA TGTGCCAGCAGCCCTACAGGGGTGTTAAACACTGAAGCTTTCTTT. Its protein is CASSPTGVLNTEAFF.

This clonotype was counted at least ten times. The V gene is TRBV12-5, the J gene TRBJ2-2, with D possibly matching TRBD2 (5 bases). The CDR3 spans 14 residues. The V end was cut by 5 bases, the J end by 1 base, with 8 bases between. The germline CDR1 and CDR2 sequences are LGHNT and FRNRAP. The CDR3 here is CASGTSGNTGELFF. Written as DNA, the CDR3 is TGTGCTAGTGGTACGAGCGGGAACACCGGGGAGCTGTTTTTT.

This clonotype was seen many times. This chain's CDR3 is CASSEALLREQYF. The CDR3 coding sequence is TGTGCCAGCAGTGAAGCGCTTTTGAGGGAGCAGTACTTC. V gene TRBV2 combines with J gene TRBJ2-7; D is uncertain. The CDR3 is 13 residues long. CDR1 and CDR2 from the germline V gene are SNHLY and FYNNEI. V shed 0 bases and J shed 7 bases, with 10 bases lying between them.

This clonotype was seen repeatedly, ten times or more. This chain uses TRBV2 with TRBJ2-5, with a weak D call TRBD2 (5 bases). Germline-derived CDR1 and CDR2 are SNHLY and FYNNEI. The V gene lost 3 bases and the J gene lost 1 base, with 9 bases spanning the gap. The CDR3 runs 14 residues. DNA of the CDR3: TGTGCCAGCAGTGAGGCGGGTCCCCAAGAGACCCAGTACTTC. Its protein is CASSEAGPQETQYF.

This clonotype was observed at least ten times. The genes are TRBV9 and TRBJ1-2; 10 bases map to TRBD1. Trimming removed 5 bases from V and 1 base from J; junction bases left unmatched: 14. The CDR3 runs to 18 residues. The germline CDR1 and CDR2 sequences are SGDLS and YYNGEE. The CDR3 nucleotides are TGTGCCAGCAGGTACTCACCGGGACAGGGGTCGAGTAACTATGGCTACACCTTC. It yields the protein CASRYSPGQGSSNYGYTF.

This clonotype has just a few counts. The CDR3 sequence: CASSRQEVREQYF. The CDR3 DNA sequence: TGTGCCAGCTCACGACAGGAGGTACGCGAGCAGTACTTC. V usage is TRBV18 and J usage is TRBJ2-7, with D possibly being TRBD1 (6 bases). The germline V gene has CDR1 KGHSH and CDR2 LQKENI. Trimming pared 4 bases from V and 6 bases from J, leaving 13 bases between. The CDR3 consists of 13 residues.

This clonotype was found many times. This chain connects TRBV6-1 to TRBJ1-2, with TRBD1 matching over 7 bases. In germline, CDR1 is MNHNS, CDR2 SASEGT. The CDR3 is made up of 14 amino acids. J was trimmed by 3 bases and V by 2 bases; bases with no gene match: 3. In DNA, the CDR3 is TGTGCCAGCAGTGAACAGGGGGACGACTATGGCTACACCTTC. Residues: CASSEQGDDYGYTF.

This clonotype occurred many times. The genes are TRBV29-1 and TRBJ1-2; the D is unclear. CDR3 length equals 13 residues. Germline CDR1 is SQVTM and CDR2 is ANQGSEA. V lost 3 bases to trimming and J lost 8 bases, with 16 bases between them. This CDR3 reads CSVDWAGSGGYTF. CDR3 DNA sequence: TGCAGCGTTGATTGGGCGGGGTCGGGCGGCTACACCTTC.

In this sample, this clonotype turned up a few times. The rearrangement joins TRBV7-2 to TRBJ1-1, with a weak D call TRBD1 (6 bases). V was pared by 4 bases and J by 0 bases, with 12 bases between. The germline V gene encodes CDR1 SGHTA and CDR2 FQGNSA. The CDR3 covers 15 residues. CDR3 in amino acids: CASSSYRVLNTEAFF. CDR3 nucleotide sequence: TGTGCCAGCAGCTCCTACAGGGTACTGAACACTGAAGCTTTCTTT.

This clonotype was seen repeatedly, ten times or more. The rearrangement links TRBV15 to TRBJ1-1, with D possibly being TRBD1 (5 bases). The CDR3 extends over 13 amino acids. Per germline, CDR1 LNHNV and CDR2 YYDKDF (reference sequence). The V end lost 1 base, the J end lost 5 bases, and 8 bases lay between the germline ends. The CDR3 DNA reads TGTGCCACCAGCAGAGTCAGGGCTACTGAAGCTTTCTTT. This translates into CATSRVRATEAFF.

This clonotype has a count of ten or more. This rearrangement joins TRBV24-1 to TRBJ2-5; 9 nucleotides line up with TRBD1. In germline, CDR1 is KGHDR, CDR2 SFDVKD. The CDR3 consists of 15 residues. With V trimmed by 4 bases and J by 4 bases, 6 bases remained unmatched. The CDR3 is CATSDLDRGGETQYF. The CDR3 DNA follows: TGTGCCACCAGTGACCTGGACAGGGGAGGAGAGACCCAGTACTTC.

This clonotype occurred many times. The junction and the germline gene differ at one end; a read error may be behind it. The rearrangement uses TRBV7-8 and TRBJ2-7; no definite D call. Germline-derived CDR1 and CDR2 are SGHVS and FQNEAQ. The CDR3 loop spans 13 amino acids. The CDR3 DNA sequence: TGTGCCAGCACCAAAGGCCTCTCCTACGAGCATTACTTC. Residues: CASTKGLSYEHYF.

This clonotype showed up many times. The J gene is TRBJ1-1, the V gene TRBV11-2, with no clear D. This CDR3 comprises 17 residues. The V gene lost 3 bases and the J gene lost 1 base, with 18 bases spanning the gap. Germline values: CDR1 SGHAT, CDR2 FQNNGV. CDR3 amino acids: CASSFGEEAVGNTEAFF. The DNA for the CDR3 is TGTGCCAGCAGCTTTGGGGAAGAGGCCGTAGGGAACACTGAAGCTTTCTTT. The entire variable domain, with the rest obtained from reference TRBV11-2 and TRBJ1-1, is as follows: EAGVAQSPRYKIIEKRQSVAFWCNPISGHATLYWYQQILGQGPKLLIQFQNNGVVDDSQLPKDRFSAERLKGVDSTLKIQPAKLEDSAVYLCASSFGEEAVGNTEAFFGQGTRLTVV.

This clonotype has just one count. CDR3 nucleotides: TGTGCCAGCAGCCAGCGGACAGGGGGCATAGCCGGGGAGCTGTTTTTT. It is translated as CASSQRTGGIAGELFF. The V gene is TRBV11-2, the J gene TRBJ2-2; 11 nucleotides agree with TRBD1. The CDR3 consists of 16 residues. Trimming took 5 bases from V and 6 from J; bases not matched to a gene: 8. Germline assignment: CDR1 SGHAT and CDR2 FQNNGV.

Here the CDR3 reads CASSPPRGDYEQYF. CDR3 sequence (DNA): TGTGCCAGCAGTCCCCCAAGGGGGGACTACGAGCAGTACTTC. This chain links TRBV28 with TRBJ2-7; D is perhaps TRBD1 or TRBD2 (6 bases each). This CDR3 is built from 14 residues. Trimming removed 5 bases at V and 3 bases at J, with 14 bases between. Germline V CDR1 and CDR2: MDHEN, SYDVKM.

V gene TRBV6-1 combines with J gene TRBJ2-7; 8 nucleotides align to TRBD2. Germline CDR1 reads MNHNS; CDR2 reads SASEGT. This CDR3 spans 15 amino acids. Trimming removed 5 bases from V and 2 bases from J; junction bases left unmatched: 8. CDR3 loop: CASSTTSGPTYEQYF. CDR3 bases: TGTGCCAGCAGTACCACTAGCGGCCCAACCTACGAGCAGTACTTC.